The 27 T cell receptor beta chains below were found in one sample sequenced in a study of T cells after yellow fever vaccination. A single record per CDR3 protein comes from TCRdb applying MiXCR to the 5' RACE reads. The data hold a few hundred thousand distinct CDR3 sequences, with roughly 3.5% observed a single time. This sample comprised PBMCs, obtained on the day of the yellow fever booster vaccination. The receptor set was obtained from a man between 18 and 35 years old who received the YFV17D yellow fever vaccine.

This clonotype has a handful of counts. The J gene is TRBJ1-3, the V gene TRBV12-3 or TRBV12-4; the D is unclear. With 6 bases removed from V and 7 bases from J, the gap between germline ends came to 16 bases. This CDR3 is 14 amino acids long. CDR3 nucleotide sequence: TGTGCCAGCAGGCGGGCTCAACAGAGCAACACCATATATTTT. Protein sequence: CASRRAQQSNTIYF.

The table lists this clonotype with many counts. The J gene is TRBJ2-5, the V gene TRBV15; 10 positions agree with TRBD1. V shed 5 bases and J 1 base; nucleotides not matched to a gene: 10. From germline, CDR1 is LNHNV and CDR2 YYDKDF (reference sequence). The CDR3 has 17 residues. The CDR3 DNA reads as TGTGCCACCAGCCGAGCAGGACAGGGGGTCCCCCAAGAGACCCAGTACTTC. Translated, it gives CATSRAGQGVPQETQYF.

This clonotype has a handful of counts. The chain employs TRBV20-1 and TRBJ2-3; TRBD1 matches at 7 bases. CDR1 is DFQATT and CDR2 is SNEGSKA in the germline V gene (reference sequence). CDR3 length: 12 residues. CDR3 sequence reads: CRAGTATDTQYF. Written as DNA, the CDR3 is TGCAGAGCCGGGACAGCCACAGATACGCAGTATTTT.

This clonotype was detected a few times. The gene calls are TRBV20-1 and TRBJ2-4; D ambiguous. This CDR3 comprises 13 residues. Germline V lookup: CDR1 DFQATT, CDR2 SNEGSKA (reference sequence). V shed 4 bases and J shed 5 bases, with 12 bases lying between them. CDR3 bases: TGCAGTGCTAACCCAGCCCCCGAAAACATTCAGTACTTC. It translates to CSANPAPENIQYF.

This clonotype was observed many times. The rearrangement links TRBV7-2 to TRBJ2-1; 10 bases align to TRBD1. This CDR3 has 13 residues. The trim removed 4 bases at V and 10 bases at J, leaving 4 bases unmatched. Germline V CDR1 and CDR2: SGHTA, FQGNSA. The CDR3 loop is CASSSPTGGEQFF. CDR3 bases: TGTGCCAGCAGCTCACCGACAGGGGGCGAGCAGTTCTTC.

The table lists this clonotype with many counts. This chain connects TRBV6-1 to TRBJ2-5, with no clear D. CDR1 is MNHNS, CDR2 SASEGT, per germline. The CDR3 sequence is 11 residues long. The V gene lost 8 bases and the J gene lost 1 base, with 5 bases spanning the gap. The chain's CDR3 is CASRFQETQYF. The CDR3 DNA reads as TGTGCCAGCCGGTTCCAAGAGACCCAGTACTTC.

This clonotype has just a few counts. The V gene is TRBV19, the J gene TRBJ2-7; 10 bases are a match to TRBD1. The germline V gene encodes CDR1 LNHDA and CDR2 SQIVND (reference sequence). This CDR3 region has 12 residues. V lost 8 bases, J lost 6 bases, and 4 bases stayed unmatched. The CDR3 DNA reads TGTGCCAGTCGGACAGGGGGAGGCGAGCAGTACTTC. It is translated as CASRTGGGEQYF.

The chain carries TRBV18 and TRBJ2-7; D could derive from TRBD1 or TRBD2 (7 bases each). The length of the CDR3 is 15 residues. Germline V CDR1 and CDR2: KGHSH, LQKENI. The CDR3 sequence is CGSSPSGGGQYEQYV. For the CDR3, the DNA is TGTGGCAGCTCGCCGTCAGGGGGGGGTCAATACGAGCAGTACGTC.

The V and J genes are TRBV7-2 and TRBJ2-1; D unresolved. V shed 2 bases and J shed 9 bases, with 11 bases lying between them. This CDR3 comprises 13 residues. Germline V gene data show CDR1 as SGHTA and CDR2 as FQGNSA. The DNA for the CDR3 is TGTGCCAGCAGCTTACCGCCTTGGGGTGAGCAGTTCTTC. This sequence encodes CASSLPPWGEQFF.

This clonotype was seen repeatedly, ten times or more. The chain recombines TRBV5-1 with TRBJ1-2, with a weak D call TRBD1 (6 bases). The V and J ends lost 4 bases and 8 bases respectively, with 18 bases between them. The CDR3 sequence is 14 residues long. CDR1 and CDR2 (germline): SGHRS, YFSETQ. CDR3: CASSGGPGRNGYTF. The CDR3 DNA follows: TGCGCCAGCAGCGGGGGCCCGGGAAGGAACGGCTACACCTTC.

V gene TRBV20-1 combines with J gene TRBJ2-5; no definite D call. Trimming cost V 1 base and J 7 bases, with 19 bases left between them. The CDR3 sequence is 15 residues long. Germline-derived CDR1 and CDR2 are DFQATT and SNEGSKA (reference sequence). This CDR3 reads CSARVVEKSKGTQYF. The CDR3 DNA is TGCAGTGCTAGAGTTGTTGAGAAAAGCAAGGGGACCCAGTACTTC.

There are a few counts of this clonotype. The chain links TRBV6-6 to TRBJ2-3; possible D gene TRBD2, 6 bases. CDR1 and CDR2 from the germline V gene are MNHNY and SVGAGI (reference sequence). Trimming removed 2 bases from V and 3 bases from J, with 12 bases in between. The length of the CDR3 is 15 residues. The CDR3 protein is CASSYGGLITDTQYF. For the CDR3, the DNA is TGTGCCAGCAGTTACGGGGGGTTGATAACAGATACGCAGTATTTT.

V is TRBV6-5 and J is TRBJ2-3, with a possible D match to TRBD1 (6 bases). Germline V gene sequence: CDR1 MNHEY, CDR2 SVGAGI. The ends were cut back, 2 bases at V and 3 bases at J, with 12 bases in the middle. This CDR3 has 15 amino acids. The CDR3 sequence: CASSYLDSGTDTQYF. In nucleotides, the CDR3 is TGTGCCAGCAGTTACCTGGACAGTGGTACAGATACGCAGTATTTT.

The J gene is TRBJ2-3, the V gene TRBV7-8; 7 nucleotides line up with TRBD1. The CDR3 covers 17 residues. V shed 2 bases, J shed 0 bases, and the junction held 8 bases outside the gene matches. Per the germline V gene, CDR1 is SGHVS and CDR2 is FQNEAQ. In nucleotides, the CDR3 is TGTGCCAGCAGCTTAAGTGCAACCAGGGGGAGCACAGATACGCAGTATTTT. This encodes CASSLSATRGSTDTQYF.

This clonotype came up many times. The rearrangement uses TRBV20-1 and TRBJ2-3; D is unclear. Trimming stripped 0 bases from V and 4 bases from J, with 5 bases between. The CDR3 totals 12 residues. Germline V lookup: CDR1 DFQATT, CDR2 SNEGSKA (reference sequence). The CDR3 DNA reads as TGCAGTGCTAGAGATCTATCAGATACGCAGTATTTT. The encoded protein is CSARDLSDTQYF.

This clonotype was detected a few times. The chain carries TRBV6-5 and TRBJ2-6; D call uncertain. This CDR3 is 14 amino acids long. Trimming took off 3 bases at V and 3 bases at J, with 6 bases between the two ends. CDR1 and CDR2 from the germline V gene are MNHEY and SVGAGI. The DNA of the CDR3 is TGTGCCAGCAGTTATTCTATTGGGGCCAACGTCCTGACTTTC. This sequence encodes CASSYSIGANVLTF.

This clonotype was observed a handful of times. The chain carries TRBV5-1 and TRBJ1-4, with D perhaps TRBD1 (6 bases). The germline V and J ends were trimmed by 4 bases and 8 bases, with 15 bases remaining between them. Germline V gives CDR1 SGHRS, CDR2 YFSETQ. The CDR3 contains 14 residues. DNA of the CDR3: TGCGCCAGCAGCCTTCAGGGGACTCGGGAAAAACTGTTTTTT. This sequence encodes CASSLQGTREKLFF.

This clonotype was recorded a few times. CDR3 residues: CATSDVPGQGRGTEAFF. The CDR3 nucleotides read TGTGCCACCAGTGATGTCCCGGGACAGGGTCGGGGCACTGAAGCTTTCTTT. The J gene is TRBJ1-1, the V gene TRBV24-1; 9 positions agree with TRBD1. The germline gives CDR1 KGHDR, CDR2 SFDVKD. J lost 4 bases, V lost 3 bases, and 11 bases had no gene match. This CDR3 comprises 17 residues.

This clonotype has at least ten counts. The rearrangement uses TRBV27 and TRBJ2-1, with TRBD2 matching 11 bases. The CDR3 covers 14 residues. Germline CDR1 MNHEY, CDR2 SMNVEV (reference sequence). V shed 8 bases and J 7 bases; nucleotides not matched to a gene: 7. The CDR3 reads CASSGTSGRNEQFF. CDR3 DNA: TGTGCCAGCTCCGGGACTAGCGGAAGGAATGAGCAGTTCTTC.

The rearrangement joins TRBV6-6 to TRBJ2-1; D tentatively fits TRBD1 or TRBD2 (5 bases each). Germline values: CDR1 MNHNY, CDR2 SVGAGI (reference sequence). The CDR3 is 18 amino acids. Trimming stripped 0 bases from V and 0 bases from J, with 15 bases between. Here the CDR3 DNA reads TGTGCCAGCAGTTACTCGATTGCGTCGGGGCCCTCCTACAATGAGCAGTTCTTC. It encodes CASSYSIASGPSYNEQFF.

This clonotype occurred a few times. The chain combines TRBV12-3 or TRBV12-4 with TRBJ1-1; the D gene is possibly TRBD1 (5 bases). V lost 3 bases to trimming and J lost 5 bases, with 16 bases between them. The CDR3 runs to 15 residues. CDR3 bases: TGTGCCAGCAGTTTGAGTTCAGAGGGGATGACTGAAGCTTTCTTT. Its translation: CASSLSSEGMTEAFF.

The chain is built from TRBV29-1 and TRBJ1-2; 7 bases match TRBD1. Germline lookup yields CDR1 SQVTM and CDR2 ANQGSEA. The junction had 6 bases not matched to a gene; V was cut back by 4 bases and J by 4 bases. The CDR3 covers 13 residues. This chain's CDR3 is CSVVQGPPYGYTF. The CDR3 bases are TGCAGCGTTGTACAGGGGCCACCCTATGGCTACACCTTC.

This clonotype was seen many times. This chain uses TRBV5-1 with TRBJ2-5, with a weak D call TRBD2 (5 bases). V dropped 3 bases and J dropped 4 bases, with 13 bases sitting between them. Germline CDR1 SGHRS, CDR2 YFSETQ. The CDR3 covers 14 residues. The CDR3 nucleotides are TGCGCCAGCAGCTCCGCCACCCGGGGAGAGACCCAGTACTTC. It codes for CASSSATRGETQYF.

There are many counts of this clonotype. The chain has TRBV7-9 and TRBJ1-5, with 7 bases lining up with TRBD1. This CDR3 has 15 residues. V gave up 5 bases and J gave up 0 bases; unmatched junction bases: 4. Germline CDR1 reads SEHNR; CDR2 reads FQNEAQ (reference sequence). For the CDR3, the DNA is TGTGCCAGCAGCCCGGGACAGATTAGCAATCAGCCCCAGCATTTT. Its protein is CASSPGQISNQPQHF.

Many counts were recorded for this clonotype. The chain combines TRBV4-3 with TRBJ1-4; 12 nucleotides match TRBD1. This CDR3 contains 14 residues. The germline V gene encodes CDR1 LGHNA and CDR2 YSLEER. The V segment lost 4 bases and the J segment 8 bases; nucleotides outside the gene matches: 2. CDR3 protein: CASSLGTGGEKLFF. The CDR3 region has the DNA TGCGCCAGCAGCCTGGGGACAGGGGGCGAAAAACTGTTTTTT.

This clonotype was observed a handful of times. The J gene is TRBJ2-7, the V gene TRBV11-2; a weak D match, TRBD1 (6 bases). V dropped 4 bases and J dropped 6 bases, with 10 bases sitting between them. CDR1 is SGHAT and CDR2 is FQNNGV in the germline V gene. This CDR3 region has 12 residues. The CDR3 spells CASSWTAREQYV. In nucleotides, the CDR3 is TGTGCCAGCAGCTGGACAGCCCGCGAGCAGTACGTC.

At least ten counts were recorded for this clonotype. The chain links TRBV4-2 to TRBJ2-2; D not resolved. Germline assignment: CDR1 LGHNA and CDR2 YNFKEQ. The ends were cut back, 3 bases at V and 5 bases at J, with 10 bases in the middle. The CDR3 is made up of 14 amino acids. The CDR3 DNA is TGTGCCAGCAGCCAGACCCCCCCAACCGGGGAGCTGTTTTTT. It is translated as CASSQTPPTGELFF.